This TCR beta chain was identified in a study of cytomegalovirus exposure and HLA in healthy donors. Findings and limits, study-wide: A missense DCLRE1C variant was associated with V- and J-gene trimming of TCR beta chains in a later analysis, and an independent cohort replicated the association.

With respect to this clone: What it recognizes is unknown.

Trimming took off 5 bases at V and 1 base at J, with 14 bases between the two ends. This CDR3 contains 15 residues. Germline V lookup: CDR1 LNHDA, CDR2 SQIVND (reference sequence). Primers: 60 Vbeta forward and 13 Jbeta reverse. Here immunoSEQ multiplex PCR was the method, and the copy in TCRdb shows in-frame clones only, minus some. The sample has approximately 110,000 clones; 78% are singletons. The clonotype comes from a man aged 30-40 years in good health and CMV-seronegative. The sample was PBMCs. The rearrangement uses TRBV19 and TRBJ1-1; D possibly corresponds to TRBD1 (5 bases). In nucleotides, the CDR3 is TGTGCCAGTAGTCGTCGCGGGGGTACGAACACTGAAGCTTTCTTT. This sequence encodes CASSRRGGTNTEAFF.